In this sample, the clone carrying this T cell receptor (beta chain) turned up a few times. This sample stems from a study of blood T cell repertoires in COVID-19. Enrolled through a virtual design, the participants were between roughly 18 and 90 years of age and came from approximately 25 US areas. Assay: immunoSEQ multiplex PCR; the TCRdb copy retains only in-frame clones and omits some. Found here are around 190,000 clones, around 86% of them singletons; the top ten hold around 6%. The CDR3 is made up of 12 amino acids. V was pared by 4 bases and J by 13 bases, with 13 bases between. The germline CDR1 and CDR2 sequences are LGHDT and YNNKEL (reference sequence).

The V call is TRBV3-1 (or the pseudogene TRBV3-2), the J call TRBJ1-4; D is possibly TRBD1 (5 bases). Sequencing used PBMCs or T cells enriched from blood (not recorded which). The TCR sequence derives from a man in his forties or fifties with acute COVID-19. CDR3 in DNA: TGTGCCAGCAGCCTGGACCGGAGGGGACTGTTTTTT. Its protein product is CASSLDRRGLFF.